These T cell receptor beta chains were read from a single sample in a study of beta chain features in type 1 diabetes. Sequencing used immunoSEQ multiplex PCR; TCRdb keeps in-frame clones, though not all of them. This sample carries 150,000 to 200,000 clones, 10% to 15% of them seen once, and the ten largest clones take 0.55% to 0.8%. Sequencing input: central memory CD4+ T cells from blood. The origin of the receptors is a woman aged 18-29 years in good health. Each CDR3 is given with its conserved first and last residue. The order of the fields is CDR3 protein, CDR3 length, V gene, J gene.

CDR3aa: CASAGTGETQYF
len: 12
v_gene: TRBV6-1
j_gene: TRBJ2-5

CDR3aa: CASSRSGQGFAYEQYF
len: 16
v_gene: TRBV11-2
j_gene: TRBJ2-7

CDR3aa: CASSQRQGPTEAFF
len: 14
v_gene: TRBV11-2
j_gene: TRBJ1-1

CDR3aa: CASERGGRGDTQYF
len: 14
v_gene: TRBV28
j_gene: TRBJ2-3

CDR3aa: CASSRDGGYNSPLHF
len: 15
v_gene: TRBV5-6
j_gene: TRBJ1-6

CDR3aa: CSASNYNEQFF
len: 11
v_gene: TRBV20-1
j_gene: TRBJ2-1

CDR3aa: CASSAGSSNEKLFF
len: 14
v_gene: TRBV7-9
j_gene: TRBJ1-4

CDR3aa: CASSFTGSHSNQPQHF
len: 16
v_gene: TRBV7-9
j_gene: TRBJ1-5

CDR3aa: CASSEDTDSFTDTQYF
len: 16
v_gene: TRBV6-1
j_gene: TRBJ2-3

CDR3aa: CASSIQGYTGELFF
len: 14
v_gene: TRBV9
j_gene: TRBJ2-2

CDR3aa: CAWNPGQGKNEKLFF
len: 15
v_gene: TRBV30
j_gene: TRBJ1-4

CDR3aa: CASSLIRGVAGVYEQYF
len: 17
v_gene: TRBV7-3
j_gene: TRBJ2-7

CDR3aa: CASSLVAGSYEQYF
len: 14
v_gene: TRBV5-5
j_gene: TRBJ2-7

CDR3aa: CASSSITGTEAFF
len: 13
v_gene: TRBV5-1
j_gene: TRBJ1-1

CDR3aa: CASSQLGGLAGPGANVLTF
len: 19
v_gene: TRBV14
j_gene: TRBJ2-6

CDR3aa: CASSDLADDSYEQYF
len: 15
v_gene: TRBV6-6
j_gene: TRBJ2-7

CDR3aa: CASSPRIGGYNEQFF
len: 15
v_gene: TRBV9
j_gene: TRBJ2-1

CDR3aa: CASSTADRVANVLTF
len: 15
v_gene: TRBV7-9
j_gene: TRBJ2-6

CDR3aa: CATYSNYGYTF
len: 11
v_gene: TRBV27
j_gene: TRBJ1-2

CDR3aa: CASSFMVAPYGYTF
len: 14
v_gene: TRBV28
j_gene: TRBJ1-2

CDR3aa: CASSPTNNEQFF
len: 12
v_gene: TRBV2
j_gene: TRBJ2-1

CDR3aa: CASSLLGTSGTQYF
len: 14
v_gene: TRBV27
j_gene: TRBJ2-3